This T cell receptor beta chain was identified in a study of T cell responses to AZD1222 COVID-19 vaccine (dated by TCRdb to the early 2020s). About the full investigation: AZD1222 recipients with second doses at about 4 weeks or about 12 weeks were pooled, because spike-specific TCR depth and breadth did not differ between schedules. TCR sequencing covered fewer than 250 trial participants: 207 given two doses of AZD1222 and around 26 given two doses of MenACWY control vaccine. Trial participants were enrolled into age subgroups of 18-55, 56-69 and 70-plus years, which contained around 140, 26 and 57 TCR-sequenced participants, respectively.

This clone was recorded a few times. Its antigen is unknown. Per-base qualities were not stored, and no clone one base away is much larger. Broad study findings and their caveats: Spike-specific TCR breadth and depth rose significantly after two AZD1222 doses compared with day 0 and with MenACWY recipients. Conclusions about previously exposed vaccinees were limited because only a handful of AZD1222 recipients were SARS-CoV-2 seropositive at baseline. Reportedly, almost half of the unique spike-specific TCRs recognized epitopes lying outside the regions that are mutated in the B.1.351 and B.1.1.7 variants. In the small 56-69-year group, the increase in depth fell short of significance, most likely because of low power. Participants were mostly white British and included more females than males, and it was suggested by the authors that clonal diversity may have been underestimated. Because no day 14 peak-response samples were available, the repertoires could be characterized only after the peak T cell response. Vaccine-associated CD4 TCRs spanned the whole spike protein, with dominant responses in regions 160-218 and 743-854.

The CDR3 regions of human TCRbeta chains were analyzed by immunosequencing. On the study's bioinformatics: Repertoire TCRs were matched against a reference library of SARS-CoV-2-specific TCRs generated with the MIRA antigen-specificity platform. Breadth meant the fraction of unique TCRs that were SARS-CoV-2-associated, whereas depth meant the fraction of total T cells that were SARS-CoV-2-associated. Using the MIRA data, every spike-specific TCR was mapped to the spike region that the TCR reacted to and assigned to either a CD4 or a CD8 class. Log10-transformed breadth and depth values were compared by one-way ANOVA with Sidak's multiple comparisons tests. TCRdb re-hosts the immuneACCESS table, in-frame sequences only. Its copies lack some clones; in the studies checked, an unresolved V gene accounts for under half of them, and the cause for the rest is not known. V and J calls and clone size are given by that table; D and trimming were obtained from the DNA. This sample has about 150,000 clones in its table, and 75% to 90% of those were observed once. The ten most abundant clones make up 2.6% of the sample.

Taken from cysteine to phenylalanine, the CDR3 has 15 residues. Just the 45-base CDR3 DNA is kept, in frame starting at base 1. Sequences MDHEN (CDR1) and SYDVKM (CDR2) are obtained from the germline V gene. Ends trimmed: V by 3 bases, J by 8 bases; bases unmatched to a gene: 8. Sample time point, as interpreted from the label and publication: baseline before first vaccination. Vaccinee samples were obtained from the UK trials COV001 and COV002, which included a single-blind randomized controlled phase 2/3 trial of AZD1222 (ChAdOx1 nCoV-19) in healthy adults. For TCRbeta chain sequencing, PBMC samples were collected from trial participants at day 0 and at day 28 after the second dose.

The input for sequencing was peripheral blood, taken on day 0 of AZD1222 vaccination. This chain is built from TRBV28 and TRBJ2-1, with 9 junctional bases fitting TRBD2. The origin of this receptor is an adult in good health. The CDR3 protein is CASSLGSGSADEQFF. The nucleotide sequence is given as TGTGCCAGCAGTTTGGGTAGCGGGAGCGCCGATGAGCAGTTCTTC.